This T cell receptor (beta chain) is from a study of blood T cell repertoires in COVID-19. Study-level information: PBMCs, B-cell-depleted T cells, or T cells were the source of the cDNA or gDNA that made up the material.

Unmatched junction bases numbered 4, after V lost 8 bases and J lost 4 bases. Per the germline V gene, CDR1 is MNHNY and CDR2 is SVGAGI (reference sequence). The CDR3 is 13 amino acids. Libraries were prepared by immunoSEQ multiplex PCR; TCRdb keeps only in-frame clonotypes and omits some of them. The profile shows about 76,000 clones, around 90% of them singletons. The chain uses TRBV6-6 and TRBJ2-1; 8 bases agree with TRBD2. Sequenced input: peripheral blood. The TCR comes from a human donor in a cohort sampled during active COVID-19. For the CDR3, the DNA is TGTGCCAGCGGAAGCGGGAGTTACAATGAGCAGTTCTTC. This encodes CASGSGSYNEQFF.